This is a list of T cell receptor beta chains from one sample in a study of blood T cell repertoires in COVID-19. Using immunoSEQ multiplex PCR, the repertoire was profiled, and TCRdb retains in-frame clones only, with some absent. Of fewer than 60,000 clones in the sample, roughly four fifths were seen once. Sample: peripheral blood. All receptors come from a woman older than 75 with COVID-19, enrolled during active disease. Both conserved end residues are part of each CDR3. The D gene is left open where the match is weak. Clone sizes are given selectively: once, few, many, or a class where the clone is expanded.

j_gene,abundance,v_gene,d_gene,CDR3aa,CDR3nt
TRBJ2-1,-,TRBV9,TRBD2,CASSEGLAGGEQFF,TGTGCCAGCAGCGAGGGACTAGCGGGAGGTGAGCAGTTCTTC
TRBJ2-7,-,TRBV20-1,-,CSAAPYEQYF,TGCAGTGCAGCACCATACGAGCAGTACTTC
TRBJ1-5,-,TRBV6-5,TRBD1,CASSLLTGAEQPQHF,TGTGCCAGCAGCCTCCTCACAGGGGCGGAGCAGCCCCAGCATTTT
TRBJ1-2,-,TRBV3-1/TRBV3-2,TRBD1,CASSQPGQASGYTF,TGTGCCAGCAGCCAACCGGGACAGGCTTCTGGCTACACCTTC
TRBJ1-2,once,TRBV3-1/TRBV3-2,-,CASSQRRREGGYTF,TGTGCCAGCAGCCAAAGACGCCGGGAAGGTGGCTACACCTTC
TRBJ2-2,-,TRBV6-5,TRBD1,CASSFRTGVNTGELFF,TGTGCCAGCAGTTTTCGGACAGGGGTTAACACCGGGGAGCTGTTTTTT
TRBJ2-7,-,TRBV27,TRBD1,CASSSLTGGYEQYF,TGTGCCAGCAGTTCGCTGACAGGGGGTTACGAGCAGTACTTC
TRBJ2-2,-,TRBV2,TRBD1,CASRLRTGASGELFF,TGTGCCAGCAGACTTAGGACAGGGGCGTCCGGGGAGCTGTTTTTT
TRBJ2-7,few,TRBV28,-,CASSLGRGLSYEQYF,TGTGCCAGCAGTTTAGGCAGGGGATTATCCTACGAGCAGTACTTC
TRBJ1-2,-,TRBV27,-,CASSSREGGYGYTF,TGTGCCAGCAGTTCCCGGGAGGGCGGCTATGGCTACACCTTC
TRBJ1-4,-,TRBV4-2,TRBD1,CASSQVGTGNEKLFF,TGTGCCAGCAGCCAAGTCGGGACAGGGAATGAAAAACTGTTTTTT
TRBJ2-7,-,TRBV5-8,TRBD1,CASSPRTGGSLGEQYF,TGTGCCAGCAGCCCGAGGACAGGGGGGAGCCTGGGGGAGCAGTACTTC
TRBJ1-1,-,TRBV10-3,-,CAISGDRGSTEAFF,TGTGCCATCAGTGGGGATCGGGGAAGCACTGAAGCTTTCTTT
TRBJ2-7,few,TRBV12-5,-,CASGPSSSTMIYEQYF,TGTGCTAGTGGTCCTTCCTCTTCGACTATGATCTACGAGCAGTACTTC
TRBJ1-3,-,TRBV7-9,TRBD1,CASSFGLMGQGAGNTIYF,TGTGCCAGCAGCTTTGGCCTAATGGGACAGGGGGCTGGAAACACCATATATTTT
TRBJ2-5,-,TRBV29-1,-,CSVESGGRQETQYF,TGCAGCGTTGAATCCGGGGGGCGGCAAGAGACCCAGTACTTC
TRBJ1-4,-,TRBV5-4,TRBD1,CASSLGQGLAEKLFF,TGTGCCAGCAGCCTTGGACAGGGATTAGCTGAAAAACTGTTTTTT
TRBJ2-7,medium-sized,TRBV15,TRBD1,CATSSRQGNLYEQYF,TGTGCCACCAGCAGCCGACAGGGAAATCTCTACGAGCAGTACTTC
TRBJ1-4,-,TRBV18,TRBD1,CASSDSGTENEKLFF,TGTGCCAGCTCCGATTCCGGGACAGAGAATGAAAAACTGTTTTTT
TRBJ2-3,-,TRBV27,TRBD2,CASSNLAGFSTDTQYF,TGTGCCAGCAGTAATCTAGCGGGATTTAGCACAGATACGCAGTATTTT
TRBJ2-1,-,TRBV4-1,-,CASSPLNSWNEQFF,TGCGCCAGCAGCCCCCTGAACTCGTGGAATGAGCAGTTCTTC
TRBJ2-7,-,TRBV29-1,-,CSVESGGKNHEQYF,TGCAGCGTTGAGTCAGGGGGGAAGAACCACGAGCAGTACTTC
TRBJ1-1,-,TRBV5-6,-,CASSSPGLGTEAFF,TGTGCCAGCAGCTCCCCGGGGTTGGGCACTGAAGCTTTCTTT
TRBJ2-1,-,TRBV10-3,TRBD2,CAISALAGDKNEQFF,TGTGCCATCAGTGCCCTAGCGGGAGATAAAAATGAGCAGTTCTTC
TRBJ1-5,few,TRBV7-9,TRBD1,CASSTGTGLNQPQHF,TGTGCCAGCAGCACCGGGACAGGTCTCAATCAGCCCCAGCATTTT
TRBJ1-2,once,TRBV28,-,CASSLGLDGYTF,TGTGCCAGCAGTTTAGGGCTGGATGGCTACACCTTC
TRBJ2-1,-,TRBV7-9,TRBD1,CASSPGQGPLNEQFF,TGTGCCAGCAGCCCGGGACAGGGACCCCTCAATGAGCAGTTCTTC
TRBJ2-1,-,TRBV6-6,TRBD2,CASSPIAGEGGEQFF,TGTGCCAGCAGCCCTATAGCGGGAGAAGGGGGTGAGCAGTTCTTC
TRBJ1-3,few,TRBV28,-,CASSSHLGAGNTIYF,TGTGCCAGCAGTTCCCACCTCGGGGCTGGAAACACCATATATTTT
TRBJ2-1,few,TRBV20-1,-,CSPNEQFF,TGCAGTCCAAATGAGCAGTTCTTC
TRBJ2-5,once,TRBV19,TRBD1,CASSGQVQETQYF,TGTGCCAGTAGTGGACAGGTTCAAGAGACCCAGTACTTC
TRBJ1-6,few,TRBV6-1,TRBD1,CASSETGGGSPLHF,TGTGCCAGCAGTGAAACAGGGGGGGGCTCACCCCTCCACTTT
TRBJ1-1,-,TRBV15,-,CATSRDKGVNTEAFF,TGTGCCACCAGCAGAGATAAGGGGGTGAACACTGAAGCTTTCTTT
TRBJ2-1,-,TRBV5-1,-,CASSLIVGADYNEQFF,TGCGCCAGCAGCTTGATTGTTGGAGCTGACTACAATGAGCAGTTCTTC
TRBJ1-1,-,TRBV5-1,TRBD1,CASSSSGQGISAEAFF,TGCGCCAGCAGCTCTTCAGGACAGGGCATTAGCGCTGAAGCTTTCTTT